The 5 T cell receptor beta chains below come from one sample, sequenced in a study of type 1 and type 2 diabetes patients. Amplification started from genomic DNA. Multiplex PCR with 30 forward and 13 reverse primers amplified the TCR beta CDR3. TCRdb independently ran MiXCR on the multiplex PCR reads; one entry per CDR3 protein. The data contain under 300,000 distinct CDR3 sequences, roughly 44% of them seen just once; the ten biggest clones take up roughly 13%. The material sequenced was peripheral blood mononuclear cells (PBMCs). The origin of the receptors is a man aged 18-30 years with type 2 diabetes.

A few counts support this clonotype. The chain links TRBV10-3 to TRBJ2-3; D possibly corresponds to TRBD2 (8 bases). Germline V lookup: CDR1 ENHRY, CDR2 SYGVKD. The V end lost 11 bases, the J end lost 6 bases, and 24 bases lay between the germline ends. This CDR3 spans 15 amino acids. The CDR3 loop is CACDERGTVSDTQYF. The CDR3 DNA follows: TGTGCCTGCGACGAGCGGGGGACAGTATCGGATACGCAGTATTTT.

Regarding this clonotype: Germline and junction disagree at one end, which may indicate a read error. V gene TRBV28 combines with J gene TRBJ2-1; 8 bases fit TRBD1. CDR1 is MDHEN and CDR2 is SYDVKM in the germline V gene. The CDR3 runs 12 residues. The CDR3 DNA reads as TGTGCCAGCAGTTCAGAGGGACAGGCTCTAGTCTTC. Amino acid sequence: CASSSEGQALVF.

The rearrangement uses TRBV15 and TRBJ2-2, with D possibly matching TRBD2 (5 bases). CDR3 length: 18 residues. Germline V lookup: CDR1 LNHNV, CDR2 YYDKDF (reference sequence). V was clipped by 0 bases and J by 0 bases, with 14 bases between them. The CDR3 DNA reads TGTGCCACCAGCAGAGATTACGGAGCAGCGGCGAACACCGGGGAGCTGTTTTTT. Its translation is CATSRDYGAAANTGELFF.

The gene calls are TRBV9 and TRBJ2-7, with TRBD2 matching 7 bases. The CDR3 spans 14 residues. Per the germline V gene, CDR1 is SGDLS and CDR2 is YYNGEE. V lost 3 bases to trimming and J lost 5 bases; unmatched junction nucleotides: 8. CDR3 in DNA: TGTGCCAGCAGCGCTGAGAGCGGGGCCCACGAGCAGTACTTC. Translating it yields CASSAESGAHEQYF.

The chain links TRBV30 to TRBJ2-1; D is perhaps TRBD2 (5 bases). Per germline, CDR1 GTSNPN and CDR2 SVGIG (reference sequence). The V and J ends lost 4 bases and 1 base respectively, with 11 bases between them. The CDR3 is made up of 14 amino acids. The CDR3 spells CAWKEGLSYNEQFF. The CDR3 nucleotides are TGTGCCTGGAAGGAAGGACTTTCCTACAATGAGCAGTTCTTC.